This TCR beta chain was sequenced in a study of blood T cell repertoires in COVID-19. Only in-frame clones appear in the TCRdb table, and some are missing; sequencing was by immunoSEQ multiplex PCR. The sample lists about 300,000 clones; about 88% were seen once. Germline loops: CDR1 SGHTA, CDR2 FQGNSA. V was shortened by 5 bases and J by 2 bases, with 11 bases between the two germline ends. The length of the CDR3 is 14 residues. The clonotype comes from a human donor with COVID-19, enrolled during active disease. The donor label of this sample is uncertain. The chain carries TRBV7-2 and TRBJ2-3, with D unclear. The specimen was peripheral blood. The CDR3 loop reads CASSAQAITDTQYF. The CDR3 nucleotides are TGTGCCAGCAGCGCCCAGGCGATCACAGATACGCAGTATTTT.